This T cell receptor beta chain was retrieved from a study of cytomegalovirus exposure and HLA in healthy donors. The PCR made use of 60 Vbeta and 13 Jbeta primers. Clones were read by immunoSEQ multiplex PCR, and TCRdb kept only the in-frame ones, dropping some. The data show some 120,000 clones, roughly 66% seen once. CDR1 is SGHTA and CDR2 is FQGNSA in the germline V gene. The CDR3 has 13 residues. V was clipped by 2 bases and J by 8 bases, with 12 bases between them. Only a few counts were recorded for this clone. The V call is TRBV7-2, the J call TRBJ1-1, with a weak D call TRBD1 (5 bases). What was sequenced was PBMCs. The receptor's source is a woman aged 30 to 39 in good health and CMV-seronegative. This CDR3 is CASSLRQGGEAFF. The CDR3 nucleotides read TGTGCCAGCAGCTTAAGGCAGGGTGGGGAAGCTTTCTTT.